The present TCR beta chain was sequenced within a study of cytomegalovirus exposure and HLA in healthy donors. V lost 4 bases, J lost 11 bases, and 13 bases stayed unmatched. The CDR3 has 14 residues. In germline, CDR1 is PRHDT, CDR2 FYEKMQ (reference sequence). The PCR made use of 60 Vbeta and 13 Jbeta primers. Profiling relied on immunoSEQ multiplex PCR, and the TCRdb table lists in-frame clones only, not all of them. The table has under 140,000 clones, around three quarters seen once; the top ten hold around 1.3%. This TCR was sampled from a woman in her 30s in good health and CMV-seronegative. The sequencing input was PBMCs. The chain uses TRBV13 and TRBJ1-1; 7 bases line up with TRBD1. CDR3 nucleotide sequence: TGTGCCAGCAGCTCAAGAATTTCGACAGGGAACGCTTTCTTT. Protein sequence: CASSSRISTGNAFF.